These 29 T cell receptor beta chains came from one sample sequenced in a study of shared clonotypes between healthy human individuals (TCRdb year 2020). The library was built by means of the immunoSEQ multiplex PCR assay. As stored in TCRdb, this immuneACCESS dataset retains in-frame rearrangements with V and J assigned. A fraction of the clones does not appear; measured against another copy, unresolved V genes explain less than half of the discrepancy, and the remainder lacks a known reason. For this sample the table gives fewer than 1.4 million clones, of which 75% to 85% were detected only once. The biggest ten clones account for roughly 0.65% of the sample. The sequenced sample consisted of memory CD4+ T cells from PBMCs. The cell subset or site label here, explained by the study, means: CD45RA-negative fraction. Every receptor here comes from a man younger than 35 in good health. Some clones in this sample may be carry-over from other donors' samples.

This chain joins TRBV5-1 and TRBJ1-2; no firm D call. This CDR3 has 14 amino acids. Trimming stripped 1 base from V and 8 bases from J, with 15 bases between. Germline CDR1 reads SGHRS; CDR2 reads YFSETQ. CDR3 amino acids: CASSLSAGSPGYTF. For the CDR3, the DNA is TGCGCCAGCAGCTTGAGTGCGGGGTCCCCCGGCTACACCTTC.

V usage is TRBV7-2 and J usage is TRBJ2-4; TRBD1 is a possible D gene (6 bases). Germline lookup yields CDR1 SGHTA and CDR2 FQGNSA. This CDR3 is 15 amino acids long. V was trimmed by 2 bases and J by 2 bases, leaving 10 bases between them. CDR3 nucleotides: TGTGCCAGCAGCTTACTAAGGGGGACCAAAAACATTCAGTACTTC. It is translated as CASSLLRGTKNIQYF.

About this clone itself: This same CDR3 is encoded by further DNA sequences in the sample. The J gene is TRBJ2-3, the V gene TRBV5-4; no clear D. V gave up 4 bases and J gave up 6 bases, with 6 bases separating them. Germline-derived CDR1 and CDR2 are SGHNT and YYREEE (reference sequence). The CDR3 runs to 11 residues. The DNA for the CDR3 is TGTGCCAGCAGCCTTCTGGATACGCAGTATTTT. This translates into CASSLLDTQYF.

This clone was seen just once. The V call is TRBV2, the J call TRBJ2-5; D is unclear. CDR3 length equals 12 residues. V was shortened by 7 bases and J by 0 bases, with 6 bases between the two germline ends. The germline V gene encodes CDR1 SNHLY and CDR2 FYNNEI. In DNA, the CDR3 is TGTGCCAGCACGGGTTACCAAGAGACCCAGTACTTC. Amino acids: CASTGYQETQYF.

The gene calls are TRBV19 and TRBJ1-3, with D perhaps TRBD1 (6 bases). Germline-derived CDR1 and CDR2 are LNHDA and SQIVND (reference sequence). The CDR3 runs to 15 residues. V lost 4 bases to trimming and J lost 0 bases, with 10 bases between them. As DNA, the CDR3 is TGTGCCAGTAGTACCGGACAGAGCTCTGGAAACACCATATATTTT. Protein product: CASSTGQSSGNTIYF.

The count of this clone is one. The chain couples TRBV27 to TRBJ2-1; 7 bases map to TRBD1. Germline V gene lookup returns CDR1 MNHEY and CDR2 SMNVEV (reference sequence). The J segment lost 5 bases and the V segment lost 5 bases, leaving 9 bases of the junction unmatched. The CDR3 is 15 residues long. The CDR3 DNA is TGTGCCAGCAGTCCCGGGACAGCCTCAAACAATGAGCAGTTCTTC. It specifies CASSPGTASNNEQFF.

This clone was recorded only once. V and J are TRBV11-2 and TRBJ2-5; TRBD1 is a possible D gene (6 bases). The DNA end favors TRBJ2-7, so the J call may be wrong. The CDR3 has 15 amino acids. The V gene's germline CDR1 is SGHAT and CDR2 FQNNGV. CDR3 residues: CASSPSWGTSYEQYF. CDR3 sequence (DNA): TGTGCCAGCAGCCCAAGCTGGGGGACATCCTACGAGCAGTACTTC.

This chain joins TRBV7-2 and TRBJ1-4; D may be TRBD1 (6 bases). The CDR3 is 16 residues long. The germline CDR1 and CDR2 sequences are SGHTA and FQGNSA. V lost 2 bases, J lost 7 bases, and 17 bases lay in between. Here the CDR3 reads CASSLYQGRGSEKLFF. The CDR3 region has the DNA TGTGCCAGCAGCTTATATCAGGGGCGAGGAAGTGAAAAACTGTTTTTT.

The rearrangement uses TRBV11-3 and TRBJ2-7, with 7 bases matching TRBD1. CDR1 and CDR2 from the germline V gene are SGHNT and YENEEA. The J segment lost 4 bases and the V segment lost 4 bases, leaving 7 bases of the junction unmatched. The CDR3 is 14 residues long. The chain's CDR3 is CASSSKGATYEQYF. In nucleotides, the CDR3 is TGTGCCAGCAGCTCGAAGGGGGCTACTTACGAGCAGTACTTC.

CDR3 sequence (DNA): TGTGCCAGCGCGGGACTAGCGGGAGTATTTTCGCAGTATTTT. It specifies CASAGLAGVFSQYF. The J gene is TRBJ2-3, the V gene TRBV11-2, with 14 bases aligning to TRBD2. Per the germline V gene, CDR1 is SGHAT and CDR2 is FQNNGV. The CDR3 is made up of 14 amino acids. Trimming took 8 bases from V and 10 from J; bases not matched to a gene: 8.

Details on this clone: A much larger clone differs from this one at a single base, so this may be a read error. This rearrangement joins TRBV29-1 to TRBJ1-2; D may be TRBD1 (6 bases). CDR1 and CDR2 from the germline V gene are SQVTM and ANQGSEA. The CDR3 is 15 amino acids. Deletions cut 2 bases from V and 13 bases from J, with 26 bases between. The CDR3 DNA follows: TGCAGCGTTGAATGGCTTAGGGGGGGCTCGACCCCTGGCACCTTC. Protein product: CSVEWLRGGSTPGTF. Together with reference TRBV29-1 and TRBJ1-2, the CDR3 gives the full variable domain: SAVISQKPSRDICQRGTSLTIQCQVDSQVTMMFWYRQQPGQSLTLIATANQGSEATYESGFVIDKFPISRPNLTFSTLTVSNMSPEDSSIYLCSVEWLRGGSTPGTFGSGTRLTVV.

Worth noting for this clone: A read error likely explains this, since a far larger clone differs by one base. The V and J genes are TRBV29-1 and TRBJ2-6, with D perhaps matching TRBD1 (5 bases). CDR1 and CDR2 from the germline V gene are SQVTM and ANQGSEA. This CDR3 contains 13 residues. CDR3 protein: CSVDISGASVLTF. The CDR3 DNA follows: TGCAGCGTTGATATCTCTGGGGCCAGCGTCCTGACTTTC. Together with reference TRBV29-1 and TRBJ2-6, the CDR3 gives the full variable domain: SAVISQKPSRDICQRGTSLTIQCQVDSQVTMMFWYRQQPGQSLTLIATANQGSEATYESGFVIDKFPISRPNLTFSTLTVSNMSPEDSSIYLCSVDISGASVLTFGAGSRLTVL.

This rearrangement joins TRBV28 to TRBJ1-5; D ambiguous. The CDR3 sequence is 16 residues long. Germline CDR1 is MDHEN and CDR2 is SYDVKM. Trimming pared 5 bases from V and 3 bases from J, leaving 17 bases between. CDR3 protein: CASSTRTGWDNQPQHF. The CDR3 nucleotides are TGTGCCAGCAGTACTCGGACGGGGTGGGACAATCAGCCCCAGCATTTT.

This clone was seen a single time. The V call is TRBV5-1, the J call TRBJ2-5, with TRBD1 identical over 7 bases. V dropped 3 bases and J dropped 2; count of bases not matched to a gene: 7. Germline V lookup: CDR1 SGHRS, CDR2 YFSETQ. This CDR3 region has 15 residues. The CDR3 region is CASSSGQTFQETQYF. In DNA, the CDR3 is TGCGCCAGCAGCTCGGGACAGACCTTTCAAGAGACCCAGTACTTC.

The chain carries TRBV5-8 and TRBJ2-1, with 8 nucleotides matching TRBD2. The CDR3 runs to 14 residues. V lost 2 bases and J lost 4; bases outside the gene matches: 2. The germline V gene has CDR1 SGHTS and CDR2 YDEGEE. The CDR3 loop is CASSLLAVYNEQFF. CDR3 coding DNA: TGTGCCAGCAGCTTACTAGCGGTATACAATGAGCAGTTCTTC.

On this clone itself: Other DNA sequences in this specimen translate into the identical CDR3. V usage is TRBV30 and J usage is TRBJ2-3; tentatively, D is TRBD1 or TRBD2 (5 bases each). The CDR3 has 15 residues. The germline V gene has CDR1 GTSNPN and CDR2 SVGIG (reference sequence). V was shortened by 3 bases and J by 3 bases, with 16 bases between the two germline ends. The CDR3 region has the DNA TGTGCCTGGAGCGACCGGGACCCAAGGACAGATACGCAGTATTTT. This sequence encodes CAWSDRDPRTDTQYF.

A few counts support this clone. J is TRBJ2-2 and V is TRBV27, with D maybe TRBD1 (7 bases). This CDR3 has 18 residues. Germline assignment: CDR1 MNHEY and CDR2 SMNVEV (reference sequence). V was trimmed by 8 bases and J by 1 base, leaving 23 bases between them. CDR3 in amino acids: CASRAGSQGEGNTGELFF. The CDR3 DNA sequence: TGTGCCAGCCGTGCGGGGAGTCAGGGGGAAGGGAACACCGGGGAGCTGTTTTTT.

The V and J genes are TRBV27 and TRBJ2-3, with 7 bases matching TRBD2. Unmatched junction bases numbered 8, after V lost 1 base and J lost 4 bases. CDR1 and CDR2 (germline): MNHEY, SMNVEV (reference sequence). This CDR3 comprises 16 residues. Here the CDR3 reads CASSLYGEGDADTQYF. CDR3 DNA sequence: TGTGCCAGCAGTTTATATGGGGAGGGAGATGCAGATACGCAGTATTTT.

The chain joins TRBV29-1 to TRBJ2-5, with a weak D call TRBD1 (6 bases). Trimming shortened V by 6 bases and J by 5 bases, and 22 bases separated the two germline ends. In germline, CDR1 is SQVTM, CDR2 ANQGSEA. The CDR3 runs to 15 residues. The CDR3 DNA follows: TGCAGCGTCCAACCCCCGGCAGGGGTCCAGGAGACCCAGTACTTC. This sequence encodes CSVQPPAGVQETQYF.

The chain joins TRBV28 to TRBJ1-1, with D uncertain. V was shortened by 3 bases and J by 4 bases, with 6 bases between the two germline ends. CDR1 MDHEN and CDR2 SYDVKM come from the germline V gene. CDR3 length equals 12 residues. The CDR3 loop reads CASSFKGTEAFF. The DNA for the CDR3 is TGTGCCAGCAGTTTTAAGGGCACTGAAGCTTTCTTT.

The chain combines TRBV6-5 with TRBJ2-2; D is possibly TRBD2 (6 bases). V lost 10 bases, J lost 0 bases, and 12 bases lay in between. Germline CDR1 reads MNHEY; CDR2 reads SVGAGI. This CDR3 spans 14 amino acids. In DNA form, the CDR3 reads TGTGCCACCTCGTGGGGGGCGAACACCGGGGAGCTGTTTTTT. Protein: CATSWGANTGELFF.

This clone has just a few counts. This rearrangement joins TRBV11-2 to TRBJ1-2, with TRBD1 identical over 9 bases. This CDR3 is built from 16 residues. Looked up from germline, CDR1 is SGHAT and CDR2 is FQNNGV. V shed 0 bases, J shed 4 bases, and the junction held 6 bases outside the gene matches. In DNA, the CDR3 is TGTGCCAGCAGCTTAGACGCCGGGACAGGGCCCTATGGCTACACCTTC. Its protein product is CASSLDAGTGPYGYTF.

The rearrangement links TRBV5-1 to TRBJ2-3; 12 bases are a match to TRBD2. The CDR3 length is 16 residues. J lost 0 bases, V lost 3 bases, and 2 bases had no gene match. Germline V CDR1 and CDR2: SGHRS, YFSETQ. CDR3 nucleotides: TGCGCCAGCAGCTGGGGGACTAGCGGGAGCACAGATACGCAGTATTTT. Its protein is CASSWGTSGSTDTQYF.

This clone showed up just a few times. The rearrangement joins TRBV6-1 to TRBJ2-7; 8 bases agree with TRBD2. V shed 7 bases and J 3 bases; nucleotides not matched to a gene: 11. The germline CDR1 and CDR2 sequences are MNHNS and SASEGT. CDR3 length equals 15 residues. The CDR3 region is CASTEASGSDYEQYF. The DNA for the CDR3 is TGTGCCAGCACCGAAGCAAGCGGGAGCGACTACGAGCAGTACTTC.

The chain links TRBV27 to TRBJ1-1, with D possibly matching TRBD1 (5 bases). With 7 bases removed from V and 3 bases from J, the gap between germline ends came to 18 bases. The CDR3 contains 15 residues. Germline CDR1 is MNHEY and CDR2 is SMNVEV (reference sequence). CDR3 in DNA: TGTGCCAGCAATCCTGCAGGCGAAGGGGACACTGAAGCTTTCTTT. Translating it yields CASNPAGEGDTEAFF.

The rearrangement joins TRBV7-2 to TRBJ1-1, with TRBD1 as a possible D gene (6 bases). The CDR3 is 12 residues long. V lost 4 bases, J lost 8 bases, and 11 bases lay in between. Germline-derived CDR1 and CDR2 are SGHTA and FQGNSA. As DNA, the CDR3 is TGTGCCAGCAGCTCAGGACAGTTCGAAGCTTTCTTT. It yields the protein CASSSGQFEAFF.

This clone is a singleton in its sample. The chain links TRBV2 to TRBJ1-1; D gene unclear. The CDR3 extends over 13 amino acids. CDR1 and CDR2 (germline): SNHLY, FYNNEI. V was clipped by 6 bases and J by 1 base, with 9 bases between them. The CDR3 DNA follows: TGTGCCAGCAGACCGGAGGGGAACACTGAAGCTTTCTTT. As protein: CASRPEGNTEAFF.

The chain recombines TRBV5-4 with TRBJ2-1; D remains ambiguous. The germline V gene has CDR1 SGHNT and CDR2 YYREEE (reference sequence). V was pared by 10 bases and J by 1 base, with 6 bases between. The CDR3 runs 11 residues. The CDR3 sequence is CAGRSYNEQFF. CDR3 DNA sequence: TGTGCCGGAAGGTCCTACAATGAGCAGTTCTTC.

This chain joins TRBV28 and TRBJ1-1; a weak D match, TRBD1 (5 bases). The CDR3 consists of 15 residues. Trimming stripped 5 bases from V and 2 bases from J, with 15 bases between. The V gene's germline CDR1 is MDHEN and CDR2 SYDVKM. The CDR3 nucleotides are TGTGCCAGCAGTCAACACGGGACTGACAACACTGAAGCTTTCTTT. Translated, it gives CASSQHGTDNTEAFF.